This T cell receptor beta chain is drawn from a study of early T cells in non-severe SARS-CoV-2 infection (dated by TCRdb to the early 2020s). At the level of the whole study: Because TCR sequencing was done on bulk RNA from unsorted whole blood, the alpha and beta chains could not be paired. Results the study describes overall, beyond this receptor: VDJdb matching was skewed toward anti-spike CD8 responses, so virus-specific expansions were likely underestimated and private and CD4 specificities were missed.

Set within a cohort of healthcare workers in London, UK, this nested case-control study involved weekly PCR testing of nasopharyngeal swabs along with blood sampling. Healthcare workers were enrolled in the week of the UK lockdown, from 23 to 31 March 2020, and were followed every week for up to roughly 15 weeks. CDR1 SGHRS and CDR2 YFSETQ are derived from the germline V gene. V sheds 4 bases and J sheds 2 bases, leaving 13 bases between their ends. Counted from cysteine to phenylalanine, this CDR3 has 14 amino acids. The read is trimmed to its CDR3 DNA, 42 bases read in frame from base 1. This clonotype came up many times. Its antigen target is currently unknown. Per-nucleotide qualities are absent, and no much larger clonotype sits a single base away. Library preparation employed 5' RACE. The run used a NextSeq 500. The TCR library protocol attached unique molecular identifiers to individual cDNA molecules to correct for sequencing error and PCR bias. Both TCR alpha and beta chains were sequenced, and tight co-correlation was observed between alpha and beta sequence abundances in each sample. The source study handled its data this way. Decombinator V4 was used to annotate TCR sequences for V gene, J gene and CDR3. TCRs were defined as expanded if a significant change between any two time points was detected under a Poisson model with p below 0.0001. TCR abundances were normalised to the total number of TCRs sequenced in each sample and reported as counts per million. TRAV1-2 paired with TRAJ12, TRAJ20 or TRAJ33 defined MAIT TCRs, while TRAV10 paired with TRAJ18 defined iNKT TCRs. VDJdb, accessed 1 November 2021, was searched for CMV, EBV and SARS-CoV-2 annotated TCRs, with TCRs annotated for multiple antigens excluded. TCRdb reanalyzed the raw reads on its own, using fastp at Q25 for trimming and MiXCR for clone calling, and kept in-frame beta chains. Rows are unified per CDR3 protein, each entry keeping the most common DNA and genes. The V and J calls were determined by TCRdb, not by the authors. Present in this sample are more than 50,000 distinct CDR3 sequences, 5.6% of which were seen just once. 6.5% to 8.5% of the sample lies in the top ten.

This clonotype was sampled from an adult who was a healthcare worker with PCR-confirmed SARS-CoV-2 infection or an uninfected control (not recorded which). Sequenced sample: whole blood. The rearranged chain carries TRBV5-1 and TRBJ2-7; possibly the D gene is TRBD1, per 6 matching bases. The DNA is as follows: TGCGCCAGCAGCCCGGGGACACAGACCTACGAGCAGTACTTC. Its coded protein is CASSPGTQTYEQYF.